This passage covers 13 T cell receptor beta chains from one sample sequenced in a study of blood T cell repertoires in COVID-19. Profiling relied on immunoSEQ multiplex PCR, and the TCRdb table lists in-frame clones only, not all of them. The sample yields 90,000 to 110,000 clones, 85% seen once. The specimen was peripheral blood. The origin of the receptors is a man aged 45-65 years with acute or convalescent COVID-19.

On this clone: The junction and the germline gene differ at one end; a read error may be behind it. In DNA, the CDR3 is TGTGCCAGCAGCCTAACGGTGGGCGGGAGTAGCACAGATACGCAGTATTTT. Its protein is CASSLTVGGSSTDTQYF. V gene TRBV7-3 combines with J gene TRBJ2-3; 7 nucleotides align to TRBD2. This CDR3 is built from 17 residues. Germline V gives CDR1 SGHTA, CDR2 FQGTGA.

On this clone itself: Its ends do not fully match the called genes, so a read error is possible. This rearrangement joins TRBV6-5 to TRBJ1-5; D unclear. The CDR3 spans 15 residues. The germline CDR1 and CDR2 sequences are MNHEY and SVGAGI. CDR3 DNA sequence: TGTGCCACCAGTTCCAACCAGTATCTGGCCCAGCCCCAGCATTTT. As protein: CATSSNQYLAQPQHF.

This chain connects TRBV24-1 to TRBJ1-1, with a weak D call TRBD1 (5 bases). The germline CDR1 and CDR2 sequences are KGHDR and SFDVKD. Trimming shortened V by 6 bases and J by 10 bases, and 20 bases separated the two germline ends. The CDR3 spans 14 residues. CDR3 sequence (DNA): TGTGCCACCAGTTTCGCGGGACCACCCGGTGGAGCTTTCTTT. This codes for CATSFAGPPGGAFF.

The chain has TRBV9 and TRBJ2-2; D uncertain. From germline, CDR1 is SGDLS and CDR2 YYNGEE. Trimming left V 0 bases short and J 0 bases short, with 3 bases between. This CDR3 comprises 14 residues. CDR3 DNA sequence: TGTGCCAGCAGCGTAGCTGCGAACACCGGGGAGCTGTTTTTT. Amino acid sequence: CASSVAANTGELFF. Full variable domain (rest looked up from reference TRBV9 and TRBJ2-2): DSGVTQTPKHLITATGQRVTLRCSPRSGDLSVYWYQQSLDQGLQFLIQYYNGEERAKGNILERFSAQQFPDLHSELNLSSLELGDSALYFCASSVAANTGELFFGEGSRLTVL.

The rearrangement links TRBV10-1 to TRBJ1-1, with D perhaps TRBD1 (6 bases). This CDR3 is built from 13 residues. V dropped 6 bases and J dropped 1 base, with 9 bases sitting between them. Germline V lookup: CDR1 WNHNN, CDR2 SYGVQD (reference sequence). In DNA form, the CDR3 reads TGCGCCAGCAGGAGGACAGCGAACACTGAAGCTTTCTTT. This sequence encodes CASRRTANTEAFF.

The rearrangement links TRBV3-1 (or the pseudogene TRBV3-2) to TRBJ2-6; 7 bases are shared with TRBD1. The J segment lost 0 bases and the V segment lost 0 bases, leaving 8 bases of the junction unmatched. This CDR3 region has 19 residues. Looked up from germline, CDR1 is LGHDT and CDR2 is YNNKEL (reference sequence). The CDR3 region is CASSQDVRRQGSGANVLTF. The CDR3 nucleotides are TGTGCCAGCAGCCAAGATGTTAGGAGACAGGGCTCTGGGGCCAACGTCCTGACTTTC.

The chain employs TRBV2 and TRBJ2-6; 7 positions agree with TRBD1. Germline-derived CDR1 and CDR2 are SNHLY and FYNNEI. The CDR3 is 15 residues long. The trim removed 5 bases at V and 0 bases at J, leaving 1 base unmatched. DNA for the CDR3: TGTGCCAGCAGTACAGGGGTCTCTGGGGCCAACGTCCTGACTTTC. Amino acid sequence: CASSTGVSGANVLTF.

This rearrangement joins TRBV14 to TRBJ1-4; 9 bases are shared with TRBD1. From germline, CDR1 is SGHDN and CDR2 FVKESK. There are 14 residues in the CDR3. V was pared by 5 bases and J by 8 bases, with 6 bases of the junction left unmatched. The CDR3 nucleotides are TGTGCCAGCAGCTCGGACAGGGGAAACGAAAAACTGTTTTTT. Translating it yields CASSSDRGNEKLFF.

The chain carries TRBV7-9 and TRBJ1-3, with unresolved D. The germline CDR1 and CDR2 sequences are SEHNR and FQNEAQ (reference sequence). The CDR3 runs 16 residues. The germline V and J ends were trimmed by 5 bases and 4 bases, with 18 bases remaining between them. CDR3 sequence (DNA): TGTGCCAGCAGCCCCGACGGACTCCTCTTAGGAAACACCATATATTTT. Translating it yields CASSPDGLLLGNTIYF. Full variable domain (rest looked up from reference TRBV7-9 and TRBJ1-3): DTGVSQNPRHKITKRGQNVTFRCDPISEHNRLYWYRQTLGQGPEFLTYFQNEAQLEKSRLLSDRFSAERPKGSFSTLEIQRTEQGDSAMYLCASSPDGLLLGNTIYFGEGSWLTVV.

The V gene is TRBV7-2, the J gene TRBJ2-3; D perhaps matches TRBD2 (5 bases). V shed 5 bases and J shed 5 bases, with 11 bases lying between them. This CDR3 has 13 amino acids. Looked up from germline, CDR1 is SGHTA and CDR2 is FQGNSA. The CDR3 region is CASSPRGIDTQYF. Here the CDR3 DNA reads TGTGCCAGCAGCCCACGGGGAATAGATACGCAGTATTTT.

J is TRBJ2-2 and V is TRBV21-1; TRBD1 was called by the table and not checked on the DNA. TRBV21-1 is a pseudogene locus. The CDR3 has 14 residues. CDR3 sequence reads: CASSPLQGAGELFF. In nucleotides, the CDR3 is TGTGCCAGCAGCCCCCTACAGGGGGCCGGGGAGCTGTTTTTT.

The chain carries TRBV6-5 and TRBJ1-1; 7 bases are shared with TRBD1. V lost 2 bases to trimming and J lost 5 bases; unmatched junction nucleotides: 8. The CDR3 runs to 15 residues. From germline, CDR1 is MNHEY and CDR2 SVGAGI. In DNA form, the CDR3 reads TGTGCCAGCAGTTACCCACTTCAGGGGGGTACTGAAGCTTTCTTT. Amino acid sequence: CASSYPLQGGTEAFF.

The CDR3 spells CASSPQGGPYEQYF. The CDR3 bases are TGTGCCAGCAGCCCCCAGGGGGGCCCCTACGAGCAGTACTTC. The chain carries TRBV7-9 and TRBJ2-7, with TRBD1 as a possible D gene (7 bases). V lost 5 bases and J lost 2, with 13 bases in between. The germline V gene has CDR1 SEHNR and CDR2 FQNEAQ (reference sequence). The CDR3 covers 14 residues.